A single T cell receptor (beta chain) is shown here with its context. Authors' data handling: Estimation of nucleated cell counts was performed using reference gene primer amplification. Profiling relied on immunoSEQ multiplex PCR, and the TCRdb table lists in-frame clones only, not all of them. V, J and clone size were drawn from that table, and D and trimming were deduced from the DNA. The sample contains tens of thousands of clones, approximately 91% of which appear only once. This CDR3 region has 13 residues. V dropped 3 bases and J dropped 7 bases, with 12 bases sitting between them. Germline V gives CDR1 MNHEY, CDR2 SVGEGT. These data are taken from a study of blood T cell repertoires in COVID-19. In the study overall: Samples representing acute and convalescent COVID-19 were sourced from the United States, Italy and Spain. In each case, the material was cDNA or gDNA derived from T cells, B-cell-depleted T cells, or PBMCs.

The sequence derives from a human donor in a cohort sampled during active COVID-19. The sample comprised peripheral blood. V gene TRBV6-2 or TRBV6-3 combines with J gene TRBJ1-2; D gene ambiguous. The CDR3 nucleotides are TGTGCCAGCAGTTATTTCAGGTTTCGTGGCTACACCTTC. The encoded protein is CASSYFRFRGYTF.